This passage covers 16 T cell receptor beta chains from one sample sequenced in a study of OX40 agonist ivuxolimab in advanced cancers. Repertoires were generated with immunoSEQ multiplex PCR, while TCRdb's copy carries only in-frame clones and drops some. The sample includes 45,000 or so clones, around 90% of them seen just once. The sequenced sample was CD4+ or CD8+ T cells sorted from blood, obtained in a trial of the OX40 agonist ivuxolimab. Source of these receptors: an adult with an advanced solid tumor such as melanoma, head and neck, liver or kidney cancer.

This chain uses TRBV15 with TRBJ1-4; possible D gene TRBD1, 5 bases. The germline V gene encodes CDR1 LNHNV and CDR2 YYDKDF (reference sequence). This CDR3 spans 15 amino acids. V was pared by 6 bases and J by 8 bases, with 19 bases between. The CDR3: CATRRRDEEWEKLFF. For the CDR3, the DNA is TGTGCCACCAGAAGAAGGGACGAAGAGTGGGAAAAACTGTTTTTT. Together with reference TRBV15 and TRBJ1-4, the CDR3 gives the full variable domain: DAMVIQNPRYQVTQFGKPVTLSCSQTLNHNVMYWYQQKSSQAPKLLFHYYDKDFNNEADTPDNFQSRRPNTSFCFLDIRSPGLGDTAMYLCATRRRDEEWEKLFFGSGTQLSVL.

CDR3 nucleotide sequence: TGCGCCAGCAGCCAAGCCCAGGGGGCGAACACTGAAGCTTTCTTT. This encodes CASSQAQGANTEAFF. This chain uses TRBV4-1 with TRBJ1-1, with 8 nucleotides matching TRBD1. V lost 1 base, J lost 1 base, and 2 bases stayed unmatched. The CDR3 totals 15 residues. Germline CDR1 and CDR2: MGHRA and YSYEKL.

The J gene is TRBJ1-5, the V gene TRBV4-1; D is unclear. Trimming removed 0 bases at V and 5 bases at J, with 11 bases between. The CDR3 runs to 15 residues. The germline CDR1 and CDR2 sequences are MGHRA and YSYEKL. The CDR3 bases are TGCGCCAGCAGCCAAGAGAGGCTTTCCCATCAGCCCCAGCATTTT. Translated, it gives CASSQERLSHQPQHF.

The rearrangement uses TRBV6-6 and TRBJ1-1; D gene uncertain. CDR1 is MNHNY and CDR2 is SVGAGI in the germline V gene (reference sequence). V dropped 0 bases and J dropped 0 bases, with 5 bases sitting between them. The CDR3 totals 14 residues. This CDR3 reads CASSYSLLNTEAFF. For the CDR3, the DNA is TGTGCCAGCAGTTACTCGCTACTGAACACTGAAGCTTTCTTT.

The chain couples TRBV7-2 to TRBJ1-4; D uncertain. Per germline, CDR1 SGHTA and CDR2 FQGNSA. V was trimmed by 3 bases and J by 0 bases, leaving 5 bases between them. The CDR3 extends over 14 amino acids. CDR3 region: CASSFWATNEKLFF. CDR3 bases: TGTGCCAGCAGCTTTTGGGCAACTAATGAAAAACTGTTTTTT.

The chain links TRBV25-1 to TRBJ2-7, with D unresolved. CDR1 is MGHDK and CDR2 is SYGVNS in the germline V gene. The CDR3 contains 12 residues. The germline V and J ends were trimmed by 4 bases and 6 bases, with 10 bases remaining between them. The DNA of the CDR3 is TGTGCCAGCAGTGTGGGGTCTGGCGAGCAGTACTTC. It specifies CASSVGSGEQYF.

This clone was detected once. V gene TRBV7-8 combines with J gene TRBJ2-1; perhaps TRBD2 as D (6 bases). V lost 3 bases to trimming and J lost 0 bases, with 9 bases between them. The CDR3 is 15 residues long. Germline CDR1 reads SGHVS; CDR2 reads FQNEAQ. The CDR3 loop reads CASSLAGFSYNEQFF. CDR3 coding DNA: TGTGCCAGCAGCTTGGCGGGATTCTCCTACAATGAGCAGTTCTTC.

A few counts support this clone. This rearrangement joins TRBV9 to TRBJ1-1, with a possible D match to TRBD1 (6 bases). Trimming removed 4 bases at V and 4 bases at J, with 14 bases between. The CDR3 is made up of 14 amino acids. Germline V CDR1 and CDR2: SGDLS, YYNGEE. The CDR3 loop is CASSFRPGATEAFF. The CDR3 DNA is TGTGCCAGCAGCTTTAGACCGGGGGCCACTGAAGCTTTCTTT. Combining the CDR3 with reference TRBV9 and TRBJ1-1 gives the whole variable domain DSGVTQTPKHLITATGQRVTLRCSPRSGDLSVYWYQQSLDQGLQFLIQYYNGEERAKGNILERFSAQQFPDLHSELNLSSLELGDSALYFCASSFRPGATEAFFGQGTRLTVV.

This clone was observed once. The rearrangement links TRBV7-6 to TRBJ2-3; no clear D gene. This CDR3 has 15 residues. V was clipped by 4 bases and J by 2 bases, with 13 bases between them. Germline CDR1 reads SGHVS; CDR2 reads FNYEAQ. For the CDR3, the DNA is TGTGCCAGCAGCTCCACCCTCGGCTACACAGATACGCAGTATTTT. Translated, it gives CASSSTLGYTDTQYF.

In the case of this clone: The sample carries other DNA sequences with the same CDR3. The chain is built from TRBV5-4 and TRBJ2-7; TRBD2 agrees at 7 bases. Germline V CDR1 and CDR2: SGHNT, YYREEE (reference sequence). Trimming took 4 bases from V and 7 from J; bases not matched to a gene: 2. This CDR3 region has 11 residues. CDR3 sequence reads: CASSPGGEQYF. For the CDR3, the DNA is TGTGCCAGCAGCCCCGGGGGGGAGCAGTACTTC.

V gene TRBV9 combines with J gene TRBJ2-3; D is possibly TRBD2 (6 bases). V lost 0 bases and J lost 2, with 10 bases in between. Germline V lookup: CDR1 SGDLS, CDR2 YYNGEE. There are 15 residues in the CDR3. The CDR3 DNA follows: TGTGCCAGCAGCGTAGGAAGGGACTCCACAGATACGCAGTATTTT. Translating gives CASSVGRDSTDTQYF.

The rearrangement links TRBV27 to TRBJ2-5; weak D call: TRBD2 (6 bases). Matching the DNA end better, TRBJ2-7 makes the J call doubtful. The germline V gene encodes CDR1 MNHEY and CDR2 SMNVEV (reference sequence). The CDR3 consists of 15 residues. The DNA of the CDR3 is TGTGCCAGCAGTTACCGGGGGTCTCCCTCCTACGAGCAGTACTTC. Translating gives CASSYRGSPSYEQYF.

This clone has more than one count but fewer than ten. The chain is built from TRBV7-9 and TRBJ1-2; no definite D call. Trimming removed 1 base from V and 8 bases from J, with 11 bases in between. This CDR3 comprises 13 residues. Germline CDR1 is SEHNR and CDR2 is FQNEAQ (reference sequence). The CDR3 loop is CASSLDGSIGYTF. CDR3 DNA: TGTGCCAGCAGCTTAGATGGCTCTATCGGCTACACCTTC.

The rearrangement uses TRBV4-2 and TRBJ1-2; D unclear. The CDR3 covers 11 residues. Germline values: CDR1 LGHNA, CDR2 YNFKEQ. V lost 1 base and J lost 8, with 5 bases in between. The CDR3 sequence is CASSQGSGYTF. The CDR3, as DNA: TGTGCCAGCAGCCAAGGATCCGGCTACACCTTC.

The sample holds one count of this clone. This sequence joins TRBV5-6 and TRBJ1-1; 11 bases fit TRBD1. Germline V gene data show CDR1 as SGHDT and CDR2 as YYEEEE. V was pared by 7 bases and J by 4 bases, with 3 bases of the junction left unmatched. The CDR3 extends over 13 amino acids. Here the CDR3 reads CASLGQGGTEAFF. The CDR3 bases are TGTGCCAGCCTGGGACAGGGGGGCACTGAAGCTTTCTTT.

The rearrangement joins TRBV6-1 to TRBJ2-1; the D gene is possibly TRBD2 (5 bases). V was clipped by 8 bases and J by 5 bases, with 16 bases between them. Germline V lookup: CDR1 MNHNS, CDR2 SASEGT. The CDR3 has 14 residues. This chain's CDR3 is CASPGSGINNEQFF. CDR3 nucleotide sequence: TGTGCCAGCCCGGGGAGCGGAATAAACAATGAGCAGTTCTTC.